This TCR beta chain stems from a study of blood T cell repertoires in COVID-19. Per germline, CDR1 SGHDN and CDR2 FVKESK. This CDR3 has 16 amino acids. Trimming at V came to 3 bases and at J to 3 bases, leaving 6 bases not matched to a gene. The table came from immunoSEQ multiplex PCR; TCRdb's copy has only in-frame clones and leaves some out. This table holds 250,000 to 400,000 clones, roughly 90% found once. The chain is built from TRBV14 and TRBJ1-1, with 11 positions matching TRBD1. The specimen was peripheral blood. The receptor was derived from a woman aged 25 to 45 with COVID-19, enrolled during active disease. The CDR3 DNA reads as TGTGCCAGCAGCCAGGACAGGGGGCTTAAGGACACTGAAGCTTTCTTT. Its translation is CASSQDRGLKDTEAFF.